This TCR beta chain originates from a study of graft-versus-host responses after intestinal transplantation. Study overall: Following induction with anti-thymocyte globulin, all recipients were given tacrolimus and steroids for three to four years. Study-wide points: Graft-donor T cell macrochimerism coincided with high graft-versus-host to host-versus-graft clonal ratios in allografts.

This clone came up once. Its antigen is unidentified. The V gene lost 4 bases and the J gene lost 9 bases, with 8 bases spanning the gap. Per germline, CDR1 SNHLY and CDR2 FYNNEI. This CDR3 contains 11 residues. TCRdb keeps only in-frame clones here, not all; method: immunoSEQ multiplex PCR. The sample consists of about 120,000 clones, 85% to 95% of them appearing once. This chain links TRBV2 with TRBJ2-3; D not certain. The receptor was derived from a human donor who was the organ donor for an intestinal transplant. The specimen was unstimulated CD8+ T cells sorted from spleen or lymph node cells, collected before transplant. The CDR3 protein is CASSGGETQYF. DNA for the CDR3: TGTGCCAGCAGTGGGGGTGAAACGCAGTATTTT.